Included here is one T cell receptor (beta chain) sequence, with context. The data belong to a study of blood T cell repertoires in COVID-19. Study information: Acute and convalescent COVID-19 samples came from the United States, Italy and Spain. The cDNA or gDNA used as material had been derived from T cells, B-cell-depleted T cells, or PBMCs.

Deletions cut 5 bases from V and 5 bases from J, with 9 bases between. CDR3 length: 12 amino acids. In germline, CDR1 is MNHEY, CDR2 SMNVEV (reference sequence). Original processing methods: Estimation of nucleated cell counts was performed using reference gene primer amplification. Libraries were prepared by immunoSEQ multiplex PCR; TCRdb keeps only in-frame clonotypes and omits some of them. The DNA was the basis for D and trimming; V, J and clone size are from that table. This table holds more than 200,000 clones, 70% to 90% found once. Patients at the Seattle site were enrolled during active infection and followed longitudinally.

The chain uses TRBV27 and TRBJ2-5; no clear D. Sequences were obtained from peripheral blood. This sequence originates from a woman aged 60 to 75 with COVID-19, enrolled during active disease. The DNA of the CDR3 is TGTGCCAGCAGTCCCCTCGGGGAGACCCAGTACTTC. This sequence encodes CASSPLGETQYF.